This paragraph reports one T cell receptor beta chain. Its antigen is currently unknown. Patients with Susac syndrome met diagnostic criteria that were recently defined for definite or probable disease. This entry comes from a study of CD8 T cells in Susac syndrome. Study outcomes and limitations: The CD4+ T cell repertoire of patients with Susac syndrome showed no detectable clonal expansion. An acknowledgment was made by the study that its TCR sequencing and HLA analysis involved relatively few individuals.

An input of 0.5 to 1 ug of RNA was subjected to reverse transcription using random hexamers. From the immunoSEQ multiplex PCR reads, TCRdb called clonotypes with MiXCR, one entry per CDR3 protein. The table lists 170,000 or so distinct CDR3 sequences, approximately 95% of them singletons. The CDR3 is made up of 14 amino acids. With 3 bases clipped from V and 2 bases from J, the junction kept 6 bases outside the gene matches. Germline-derived CDR1 and CDR2 are DFQATT and SNEGSKA (reference sequence). This receptor was identified in a human donor with Susac syndrome. The sequenced sample consisted of CD4+ T cells from PBMCs. The chain has TRBV20-1 and TRBJ2-7, with TRBD1 matching over 8 bases. The CDR3 protein is CSASPGGPPYEQYF. The CDR3 coding sequence is TGCAGTGCTAGTCCAGGGGGCCCCCCCTACGAGCAGTACTTC.